The 21 T cell receptor beta chains presented below share a single source sample, sequenced in a study of CD8+CD57+ T cells in acquired aplastic anemia. Patients selected for sequencing had displayed CD8+CD57+ cell expansion by flow cytometry. Genomic DNA was employed as the template in profiling TCR beta VDJ and CDR3. TCRdb used MiXCR to reprocess the reads, holding one entry per CDR3 protein. Seen here are 150,000 to 200,000 distinct CDR3 sequences, around half observed once, and the top ten hold 3.2%. Sequenced: sorted CD4+, CD8+, or CD8+CD57+ T cells (not recorded which) from PBMCs. The receptor source for this set is a human donor with aplastic anemia.

CDR3 residues: CASSPGWQGNMFF. The CDR3 DNA reads as TGTGCCAGCAGCCCCGGGTGGCAGGGAAATATGTTCTTC. The chain carries TRBV5-4 and TRBJ2-1; D possibly corresponds to TRBD1 (5 bases). Germline V gene data show CDR1 as SGHNT and CDR2 as YYREEE (reference sequence). Trimming removed 4 bases from V and 15 bases from J, with 20 bases in between. This CDR3 has 13 residues.

The chain couples TRBV24-1 to TRBJ1-6; D gene unclear. The CDR3 has 12 residues. Trimming pared 4 bases from V and 15 bases from J, leaving 12 bases between. The germline V gene encodes CDR1 KGHDR and CDR2 SFDVKD. The CDR3 nucleotides are TGTGCCACCAGTGAGTCCAACAGAGGCCTCCACTTT. Translating it yields CATSESNRGLHF.

J is TRBJ1-5 and V is TRBV10-3; 7 bases fit TRBD1. From germline, CDR1 is ENHRY and CDR2 SYGVKD. The CDR3 loop spans 14 amino acids. J gave up 11 bases and V 6 bases, and 13 bases lay outside the gene matches. Here the CDR3 DNA reads TGTGCCATCAGCCGACAGGGAAGCCAAGAGACCCAGCATTTT. This gives the protein CAISRQGSQETQHF.

This clonotype was detected many times. The chain has TRBV4-2 and TRBJ1-3; D is unclear. Germline V gene sequence: CDR1 LGHNA, CDR2 YNFKEQ. V was cut by 1 base and J by 0 bases, with 7 bases left in between. The CDR3 sequence is 15 residues long. The CDR3 nucleotides read TGTGCCAGCAGCCAAGTCGACGGCTCTGGAAACACCATATATTTT. This translates into CASSQVDGSGNTIYF.

This chain joins TRBV27 and TRBJ1-3; D is unclear. The V end was cut by 5 bases, the J end by 0 bases, with 8 bases between. Germline lookup yields CDR1 MNHEY and CDR2 SMNVEV (reference sequence). This CDR3 contains 14 residues. CDR3 sequence (DNA): TGTGCCAGCAGTCCCGGAACCTCTGGAAACACCATATATTTT. This sequence encodes CASSPGTSGNTIYF.

This clonotype was seen many times. The V and J genes are TRBV19 and TRBJ1-1; D uncertain. Trimming took 7 bases from V and 4 from J, leaving 13 bases between them. CDR1 and CDR2 (germline): LNHDA, SQIVND (reference sequence). The CDR3 has 13 residues. The CDR3 region has the DNA TGTGCCAGTAAAGGGCAATCTAGCACTGAAGCTTTCTTT. Amino acid sequence: CASKGQSSTEAFF.

The rearrangement uses TRBV11-2 and TRBJ2-2, with a tentative D call TRBD2 (6 bases). Germline V gene sequence: CDR1 SGHAT, CDR2 FQNNGV. V gave up 5 bases and J gave up 4 bases, with 20 bases separating them. This CDR3 spans 17 amino acids. The CDR3 bases are TGTGCCAGCAGCGAGATACTAGCTTACGCGAGCACCGGGGAGCTGTTTTTT. It translates to CASSEILAYASTGELFF.

This chain uses TRBV29-1 with TRBJ1-2, with 7 bases lining up with TRBD1. Germline V gives CDR1 SQVTM, CDR2 ANQGSEA. Trimming removed 2 bases from V and 4 bases from J; junction bases left unmatched: 4. CDR3 length equals 13 residues. The CDR3 DNA reads as TGCAGCGTTGAACATGGGACAGCCTATGGCTACACCTTC. This gives the protein CSVEHGTAYGYTF.

This clonotype was counted only a few times. The V call is TRBV24-1, the J call TRBJ2-7; a weak D match, TRBD1 (6 bases). The germline V gene encodes CDR1 KGHDR and CDR2 SFDVKD. Trimming pared 5 bases from V and 0 bases from J, leaving 16 bases between. This CDR3 has 16 residues. CDR3 in DNA: TGTGCCACCAGTGGCCTCTCGACAGGAAACTCCTACGAGCAGTACTTC. Translating gives CATSGLSTGNSYEQYF.

This clonotype was observed at least ten times. The CDR3 DNA sequence: TGCAGTGCCACCGGACAGTCAACTAATGAAAAACTGTTTTTT. Its protein is CSATGQSTNEKLFF. The chain couples TRBV20-1 to TRBJ1-4; D may be TRBD1 (6 bases). The CDR3 covers 14 residues. With 6 bases removed from V and 0 bases from J, the gap between germline ends came to 11 bases. The germline gives CDR1 DFQATT, CDR2 SNEGSKA (reference sequence).

The table lists this clonotype with many counts. The chain is built from TRBV7-3 and TRBJ2-3, with TRBD2 matching over 14 bases. The CDR3 is 13 residues long. V lost 2 bases to trimming and J lost 11 bases; unmatched junction nucleotides: 0. Germline loops: CDR1 SGHTA, CDR2 FQGTGA. The CDR3 is CASSLGTSGRQYF. Here the CDR3 DNA reads TGTGCCAGCAGCTTAGGGACTAGCGGGAGGCAGTATTTT.

The chain combines TRBV7-9 with TRBJ1-2; no clear D. V lost 5 bases, J lost 4 bases, and 8 bases lay in between. Per germline, CDR1 SEHNR and CDR2 FQNEAQ (reference sequence). The CDR3 totals 12 residues. CDR3: CASSTTSYGYTF. Written as DNA, the CDR3 is TGTGCCAGCAGCACAACCTCCTATGGCTACACCTTC.

This clonotype has a count of ten or more. A much more abundant neighbour one base away suggests this may be a read error. The chain couples TRBV10-3 to TRBJ2-5, with 7 nucleotides matching TRBD1. Germline CDR1 is ENHRY and CDR2 is SYGVKD. CDR3 length equals 12 residues. The CDR3 region has the DNA TGTGCCATCAGTGCTACAGGGGAGACCCAGTGCTTC. It is translated as CAISATGETQCF.

The chain uses TRBV7-8 and TRBJ1-5; D unresolved. The germline V and J ends were trimmed by 8 bases and 2 bases, with 13 bases remaining between them. The CDR3 covers 14 residues. Germline CDR1 SGHVS, CDR2 FQNEAQ. The CDR3 sequence: CASAGRNGNQPQHF. For the CDR3, the DNA is TGTGCCAGCGCTGGCAGAAACGGCAATCAGCCCCAGCATTTT.

With regard to this clonotype: A much larger clone differs from this one at a single base, so this may be a read error. The V gene is TRBV12-3 or TRBV12-4, the J gene TRBJ1-3; D might be TRBD1 (5 bases). This CDR3 comprises 14 residues. Trimming removed 3 bases at V and 3 bases at J, with 9 bases between. The CDR3 loop reads CASSLGGGGNTIYF. The CDR3, as DNA: TGTGCCAGCAGTTTGGGCGGGGGTGGAAACACCATATATTTT.

This clonotype was counted many times. The rearrangement links TRBV12-3 or TRBV12-4 to TRBJ2-3; tentative D call: TRBD1 (6 bases). The CDR3 runs to 14 residues. The ends were cut back, 8 bases at V and 6 bases at J, with 18 bases in the middle. The CDR3 coding sequence is TGTGCCAGCTTGGGGTTGGGGGCGTCTGATACGCAGTATTTT. The encoded protein is CASLGLGASDTQYF.

This clonotype was counted only a few times. The chain is built from TRBV7-9 and TRBJ1-5, with D uncertain. The V end lost 2 bases, the J end lost 7 bases, and 6 bases lay between the germline ends. The CDR3 covers 12 residues. The germline gives CDR1 SEHNR, CDR2 FQNEAQ (reference sequence). CDR3 DNA sequence: TGTGCCAGCAGCTTACCGGGACAGCCCCAGCATTTT. It codes for CASSLPGQPQHF.

This clonotype was counted at least ten times. The chain couples TRBV9 to TRBJ2-2; D remains unclear. Germline V gene sequence: CDR1 SGDLS, CDR2 YYNGEE. The CDR3 runs 14 residues. Trimming took 0 bases from V and 3 from J, leaving 6 bases between them. This chain's CDR3 is CASSVALHTGELFF. CDR3 sequence (DNA): TGTGCCAGCAGCGTAGCTCTACACACCGGGGAGCTGTTTTTT. Full variable domain (outside the CDR3, taken from reference TRBV9 and TRBJ2-2): DSGVTQTPKHLITATGQRVTLRCSPRSGDLSVYWYQQSLDQGLQFLIQYYNGEERAKGNILERFSAQQFPDLHSELNLSSLELGDSALYFCASSVALHTGELFFGEGSRLTVL.

There are many counts of this clonotype. The CDR3 DNA reads TGTGCCAGCAGCCTGACATTTTTCGAGACCCAGTACTTC. The encoded protein is CASSLTFFETQYF. The chain employs TRBV12-3 or TRBV12-4 and TRBJ2-5; D unclear. Trimming removed 6 bases from V and 5 bases from J, with 13 bases in between. The CDR3 is 13 residues long.

CDR3 loop: CSASGPTGGSYEQYF. The CDR3 DNA follows: TGCAGTGCTAGTGGACCCACAGGAGGCTCCTACGAGCAGTACTTC. This sequence joins TRBV20-1 and TRBJ2-7; D possibly matches TRBD1 or TRBD2 (5 bases each). The CDR3 length is 15 residues. V lost 3 bases and J lost 0, with 15 bases in between. The germline V gene has CDR1 DFQATT and CDR2 SNEGSKA (reference sequence).

On this clonotype itself: A clone one base away is much larger, so this may be a read error. This sequence joins TRBV14 and TRBJ2-5; tentatively, D is TRBD2 (5 bases). The CDR3 consists of 15 residues. Germline-derived CDR1 and CDR2 are SGHDN and FVKESK. V was clipped by 4 bases and J by 5 bases, with 17 bases between them. As DNA, the CDR3 is TGTGCCAGCAGCCTACTAGGACTTTCGAGGGAGACCCAGTACTTC. Its protein is CASSLLGLSRETQYF.